This passage covers 31 T cell receptor beta chains from one sample sequenced in a study of technical replicates of blood from a few donors. Only in-frame clones appear in the TCRdb table, and some are missing; sequencing was by immunoSEQ multiplex PCR. Here the sample spans about 72,000 clones, around 90% being singletons. Sequencing was performed on T cells isolated from PBMCs. All receptors derive from a human donor in good health.

V is TRBV10-3 and J is TRBJ2-2; D remains unclear. Germline V gene lookup returns CDR1 ENHRY and CDR2 SYGVKD. V was trimmed by 0 bases and J by 5 bases, leaving 4 bases between them. The CDR3 is made up of 13 amino acids. The CDR3 DNA is TGTGCCATCAGTGAGTCGACAACCGGGGAGCTGTTTTTT. Translated, it gives CAISESTTGELFF.

The chain joins TRBV5-1 to TRBJ1-1; 7 nucleotides line up with TRBD1. The CDR3 spans 14 residues. The V and J ends lost 4 bases and 1 base, in that order; junction bases with no gene match: 4. The V gene's germline CDR1 is SGHRS and CDR2 YFSETQ. As DNA, the CDR3 is TGCGCCAGCAGCCAGCAGGGGGGGAACACTGAAGCTTTCTTT. Its translation is CASSQQGGNTEAFF.

The rearrangement links TRBV10-1 to TRBJ2-3; 15 bases agree with TRBD2. Per germline, CDR1 WNHNN and CDR2 SYGVQD (reference sequence). CDR3 length equals 18 residues. After removal of 2 bases from V and 2 bases from J, the junction contained 5 bases not matched to a gene. CDR3 bases: TGCGCCAGCAGTGAGGGGGGACTAGCGGGAGGTTTCACAGATACGCAGTATTTT. Translating gives CASSEGGLAGGFTDTQYF.

This sequence joins TRBV13 and TRBJ2-1; 10 positions agree with TRBD2. V dropped 5 bases and J dropped 8; count of bases not matched to a gene: 12. Germline V lookup: CDR1 PRHDT, CDR2 FYEKMQ (reference sequence). This CDR3 is built from 16 residues. This chain's CDR3 is CASSRPELAGFDEQFF. The CDR3 nucleotides read TGTGCCAGCAGCAGACCCGAACTAGCGGGATTTGATGAGCAGTTCTTC. Using reference TRBV13 and TRBJ2-1 for the parts outside the CDR3, the full variable domain is AAGVIQSPRHLIKEKRETATLKCYPIPRHDTVYWYQQGPGQDPQFLISFYEKMQSDKGSIPDRFSAQQFSDYHSELNMSSLELGDSALYFCASSRPELAGFDEQFFGPGTRLTVL.

The chain carries TRBV11-2 and TRBJ2-5; 11 bases are a match to TRBD2. The germline V gene has CDR1 SGHAT and CDR2 FQNNGV. The CDR3 totals 14 residues. The V and J ends lost 1 base and 5 bases, in that order; junction bases with no gene match: 0. The CDR3 DNA reads TGTGCCAGCAGCTTAGTAGCGGGGGGGGAGACCCAGTACTTC. Protein sequence: CASSLVAGGETQYF.

Here the CDR3 DNA reads TGTGCCAGTAGTTGGGACACTATGAACACTGAAGCTTTCTTT. This gives the protein CASSWDTMNTEAFF. The chain has TRBV19 and TRBJ1-1; tentative D call: TRBD1 (6 bases). The CDR3 loop spans 14 amino acids. Germline assignment: CDR1 LNHDA and CDR2 SQIVND (reference sequence). V was cut by 5 bases and J by 0 bases, with 10 bases left in between. Based on the CDR3 plus reference TRBV19 and TRBJ1-1, the full variable domain is DGGITQSPKYLFRKEGQNVTLSCEQNLNHDAMYWYRQDPGQGLRLIYYSQIVNDFQKGDIAEGYSVSREKKESFPLTVTSAQKNPTAFYLCASSWDTMNTEAFFGQGTRLTVV.

The chain is built from TRBV6-6 and TRBJ2-2, with 8 bases fitting TRBD2. The CDR3 length is 15 residues. The trim removed 2 bases at V and 5 bases at J, leaving 4 bases unmatched. CDR1 is MNHNY, CDR2 SVGAGI, per germline (reference sequence). CDR3 sequence (DNA): TGTGCCAGCAGTTACACTAGCGGTATTACCGGGGAGCTGTTTTTT. Protein sequence: CASSYTSGITGELFF.

This sequence joins TRBV29-1 and TRBJ1-1; 7 nucleotides line up with TRBD1. The germline V gene encodes CDR1 SQVTM and CDR2 ANQGSEA. Trimming cost V 6 bases and J 7 bases; bases outside gene matches: 5. This CDR3 is built from 11 residues. The CDR3 coding sequence is TGCAGCGTGGAACAGGGGTTTGAAGCTTTCTTT. Encoded protein: CSVEQGFEAFF.

Comment on this clone: The sample holds other DNA sequences that translate to the same CDR3. The chain carries TRBV15 and TRBJ2-7, with TRBD1 matching over 7 bases. This CDR3 comprises 14 residues. After removal of 6 bases from V and 1 base from J, the junction contained 6 bases not matched to a gene. Per germline, CDR1 LNHNV and CDR2 YYDKDF (reference sequence). The CDR3 here is CATSLDRASYEQYF. Written as DNA, the CDR3 is TGTGCCACCAGTTTAGACAGGGCTTCCTACGAGCAGTACTTC.

The chain recombines TRBV11-2 with TRBJ1-3; D ambiguous. V was trimmed by 2 bases and J by 0 bases, leaving 11 bases between them. The germline gives CDR1 SGHAT, CDR2 FQNNGV. This CDR3 contains 16 residues. The CDR3 DNA reads as TGTGCCAGCAGCTTATACGGTACCATCTCTGGAAACACCATATATTTT. It specifies CASSLYGTISGNTIYF.

V gene TRBV9 combines with J gene TRBJ2-3, with D perhaps TRBD2 (6 bases). Looked up from germline, CDR1 is SGDLS and CDR2 is YYNGEE. This CDR3 is 14 amino acids long. The V end lost 2 bases, the J end lost 2 bases, and 9 bases lay between the germline ends. The CDR3 spells CASSVGLNTDTQYF. In DNA form, the CDR3 reads TGTGCCAGCAGCGTGGGACTCAACACAGATACGCAGTATTTT.

The count of this clone is one. The CDR3 sequence is CASSLTTGTGVGSGNTIYF. CDR3 nucleotide sequence: TGCGCCAGCAGCTTAACGACCGGGACAGGGGTAGGATCTGGAAACACCATATATTTT. The V call is TRBV5-1, the J call TRBJ1-3, with 10 nucleotides matching TRBD1. The V segment lost 2 bases and the J segment 1 base; nucleotides outside the gene matches: 12. Germline V gene sequence: CDR1 SGHRS, CDR2 YFSETQ. The CDR3 is 19 residues long.

The CDR3 is CASSDMVAGTTYNEQFF. The CDR3 DNA is TGCGCCAGCAGTGATATGGTAGCGGGAACCACCTACAATGAGCAGTTCTTC. The chain employs TRBV10-1 and TRBJ2-1; 8 positions match TRBD2. Trimming cost V 3 bases and J 2 bases; bases outside gene matches: 9. CDR3 length: 17 amino acids. Germline V gene lookup returns CDR1 WNHNN and CDR2 SYGVQD (reference sequence).

The chain joins TRBV27 to TRBJ2-7; a weak D match, TRBD1 (6 bases). Germline V gene lookup returns CDR1 MNHEY and CDR2 SMNVEV (reference sequence). Trimming took 8 bases from V and 5 from J, leaving 25 bases between them. CDR3 length: 16 residues. The CDR3 coding sequence is TGTGCCAGCGGATACAGGGCCAGTTCCTATTTAAACGAGCAGTACTTC. Its protein product is CASGYRASSYLNEQYF.

J is TRBJ2-7 and V is TRBV14; the match to TRBD2 covers 7 bases. The CDR3 is made up of 15 amino acids. The ends lost 0 bases at V and 7 bases at J; junction bases unmatched: 9. Looked up from germline, CDR1 is SGHDN and CDR2 is FVKESK. The CDR3 loop is CASSQEGAGAREQYF. The DNA of the CDR3 is TGTGCCAGCAGCCAAGAGGGCGCGGGAGCTCGTGAGCAGTACTTC. Combining the CDR3 with reference TRBV14 and TRBJ2-7 gives the whole variable domain EAGVTQFPSHSVIEKGQTVTLRCDPISGHDNLYWYRRVMGKEIKFLLHFVKESKQDESGMPNNRFLAERTGGTYSTLKVQPAELEDSGVYFCASSQEGAGAREQYFGPGTRLTVT.

This clone was recorded only once. This chain joins TRBV10-1 and TRBJ2-1; possibly TRBD1 for D (6 bases). The CDR3 totals 13 residues. The V end lost 4 bases, the J end lost 6 bases, and 10 bases lay between the germline ends. Looked up from germline, CDR1 is WNHNN and CDR2 is SYGVQD (reference sequence). CDR3 DNA: TGCGCCAGCAGTGCTACAGGGATCAATGAGCAGTTCTTC. Its protein product is CASSATGINEQFF.

The rearrangement links TRBV28 to TRBJ1-5, with D unresolved. Germline V lookup: CDR1 MDHEN, CDR2 SYDVKM. V was trimmed by 3 bases and J by 4 bases, leaving 7 bases between them. The CDR3 covers 13 residues. The CDR3 region is CASSFYGNQPQHF. CDR3 in DNA: TGTGCCAGCAGTTTCTACGGGAATCAGCCCCAGCATTTT.

This clone was detected only once. V and J are TRBV11-3 and TRBJ1-2; weak D call: TRBD1 (6 bases). The CDR3 loop spans 14 amino acids. Per the germline V gene, CDR1 is SGHNT and CDR2 is YENEEA. V gave up 5 bases and J gave up 7 bases, with 17 bases separating them. The CDR3 coding sequence is TGTGCCAGCAGCCCGAGGGGGGGCGGATTTGGCTACACCTTC. This sequence encodes CASSPRGGGFGYTF. Full variable domain (outside the CDR3, taken from reference TRBV11-3 and TRBJ1-2): EAGVVQSPRYKIIEKKQPVAFWCNPISGHNTLYWYLQNLGQGPELLIRYENEEAVDDSQLPKDRFSAERLKGVDSTLKIQPAELGDSAVYLCASSPRGGGFGYTFGSGTRLTVV.

The rearrangement joins TRBV28 to TRBJ1-2, with a weak D call TRBD1 (5 bases). The CDR3 contains 13 residues. Looked up from germline, CDR1 is MDHEN and CDR2 is SYDVKM. V lost 2 bases to trimming and J lost 1 base, with 5 bases between them. The CDR3 loop is CASSLDSNYGYTF. The CDR3 bases are TGTGCCAGCAGTTTAGACAGTAACTATGGCTACACCTTC.

This clone was detected once. V usage is TRBV19 and J usage is TRBJ2-7, with 8 bases identical to TRBD2. The trim removed 2 bases at V and 5 bases at J, leaving 11 bases unmatched. The CDR3 has 16 residues. Germline loops: CDR1 LNHDA, CDR2 SQIVND (reference sequence). CDR3 in amino acids: CASSITQRAGENEQYF. The CDR3 nucleotides read TGTGCCAGTAGTATAACTCAGAGAGCGGGAGAAAACGAGCAGTACTTC.

The gene calls are TRBV18 and TRBJ2-3; 7 nucleotides line up with TRBD1. CDR3 size: 16 residues. CDR1 KGHSH and CDR2 LQKENI come from the germline V gene. With 3 bases clipped from V and 6 bases from J, the junction kept 12 bases outside the gene matches. Here the CDR3 DNA reads TGTGCCAGCTCACCGACCGGGACAGTCCATGCGGATACGCAGTATTTT. Amino acid sequence: CASSPTGTVHADTQYF.

In its sample, this clone was seen once. The V call is TRBV6-5, the J call TRBJ2-3, with 7 bases aligning to TRBD2. The CDR3 runs 14 residues. After removal of 5 bases from V and 0 bases from J, the junction contained 2 bases not matched to a gene. Germline assignment: CDR1 MNHEY and CDR2 SVGAGI. Here the CDR3 DNA reads TGTGCCAGCAGTGCTAGCGGAAGCACAGATACGCAGTATTTT. This encodes CASSASGSTDTQYF.

V and J are TRBV19 and TRBJ2-7; D is perhaps TRBD1 (6 bases). The CDR3 has 15 residues. The ends were cut back, 4 bases at V and 3 bases at J, with 16 bases in the middle. Germline V gene lookup returns CDR1 LNHDA and CDR2 SQIVND (reference sequence). For the CDR3, the DNA is TGTGCCAGTAGTACTCAGGGGAATAGAGGCTACGAGCAGTACTTC. This gives the protein CASSTQGNRGYEQYF.

This chain links TRBV30 with TRBJ1-2; 10 nucleotides align to TRBD1. Germline CDR1 reads GTSNPN; CDR2 reads SVGIG (reference sequence). V trimming: 5 bases; J trimming: 8 bases; junction bases outside the gene matches: 11. The CDR3 contains 14 residues. The DNA for the CDR3 is TGTGCCTGGTTATCGAGACAGGGGGCAGGAGGCTACACCTTC. Encoded protein: CAWLSRQGAGGYTF.

The CDR3 bases are TGTGCCACCAGCAGAGATCAGCCCGGGCCCGGGAAGGCTTTCTTT. It encodes CATSRDQPGPGKAFF. V gene TRBV15 combines with J gene TRBJ1-1; D call uncertain. Germline lookup yields CDR1 LNHNV and CDR2 YYDKDF (reference sequence). This CDR3 comprises 15 residues. The V end lost 0 bases, the J end lost 11 bases, and 19 bases lay between the germline ends.

The chain links TRBV9 to TRBJ2-5, with TRBD2 identical over 9 bases. This CDR3 region has 16 residues. CDR1 is SGDLS and CDR2 is YYNGEE in the germline V gene. J lost 5 bases, V lost 0 bases, and 8 bases had no gene match. CDR3 residues: CASSVGIAGEWETQYF. The CDR3 DNA sequence: TGTGCCAGCAGCGTAGGGATAGCGGGAGAGTGGGAGACCCAGTACTTC. Together with reference TRBV9 and TRBJ2-5, the CDR3 gives the full variable domain: DSGVTQTPKHLITATGQRVTLRCSPRSGDLSVYWYQQSLDQGLQFLIQYYNGEERAKGNILERFSAQQFPDLHSELNLSSLELGDSALYFCASSVGIAGEWETQYFGPGTRLLVL.

V and J are TRBV4-2 and TRBJ2-7; tentatively, D is TRBD2 (6 bases). The CDR3 is made up of 14 amino acids. Trimming pared 3 bases from V and 3 bases from J, leaving 12 bases between. The V gene's germline CDR1 is LGHNA and CDR2 YNFKEQ. CDR3: CASSHRDSSYEQYF. In DNA form, the CDR3 reads TGTGCCAGCAGCCACCGGGACTCTAGCTACGAGCAGTACTTC.

The chain joins TRBV9 to TRBJ2-1; the D gene is possibly TRBD2 (6 bases). The ends were cut back, 0 bases at V and 8 bases at J, with 21 bases in the middle. CDR3 length: 17 amino acids. Looked up from germline, CDR1 is SGDLS and CDR2 is YYNGEE. The CDR3 DNA follows: TGTGCCAGCAGCGTAGATCCGGGCATGGGACTTAGCGATGAGCAGTTCTTC. Protein: CASSVDPGMGLSDEQFF.

The J gene is TRBJ2-5, the V gene TRBV11-2; D may be TRBD2 (6 bases). This CDR3 is 11 amino acids long. Germline assignment: CDR1 SGHAT and CDR2 FQNNGV. V lost 5 bases to trimming and J lost 7 bases, with 8 bases between them. The DNA for the CDR3 is TGTGCCAGCAGCGTACTAGCGACCCAGTACTTC. Protein: CASSVLATQYF.

The chain uses TRBV5-6 and TRBJ2-2; 13 bases agree with TRBD2. The CDR3 totals 18 residues. Germline values: CDR1 SGHDT, CDR2 YYEEEE. J was trimmed by 5 bases and V by 3 bases; bases with no gene match: 10. The CDR3 DNA reads TGTGCCAGCAGCTCACTAGCGGGAGGGCCAAGAAGGACCGGGGAGCTGTTTTTT. As protein: CASSSLAGGPRRTGELFF.

The J gene is TRBJ1-1, the V gene TRBV6-5; 8 bases fit TRBD1. The CDR3 has 14 amino acids. Trimming at V came to 8 bases and at J to 3 bases, leaving 8 bases not matched to a gene. CDR1 and CDR2 (germline): MNHEY, SVGAGI. CDR3 nucleotide sequence: TGTGCCAGCGGGCGACAGGGGCTGTACACTGAAGCTTTCTTT. Translation: CASGRQGLYTEAFF.